The source of this T cell receptor beta chain is a study of blood T cell repertoires in COVID-19. The CDR3 is made up of 14 amino acids. V lost 4 bases and J lost 2; bases outside the gene matches: 5. Germline V lookup: CDR1 GTSNPN, CDR2 SVGIG (reference sequence). Measured with immunoSEQ multiplex PCR; TCRdb has only the in-frame clones, and not every one. The sample shows 150,000 to 200,000 clones, 84% of them seen only once. The receptor's source is a middle-aged man who had recovered from COVID-19. The sequenced material came from PBMCs or T cells enriched from blood (not recorded which). V and J are TRBV30 and TRBJ2-3, with 8 bases identical to TRBD1. CDR3 sequence: CAWTGQGLTDTQYF. CDR3 DNA: TGTGCCTGGACCGGACAGGGCCTCACAGATACGCAGTATTTT.